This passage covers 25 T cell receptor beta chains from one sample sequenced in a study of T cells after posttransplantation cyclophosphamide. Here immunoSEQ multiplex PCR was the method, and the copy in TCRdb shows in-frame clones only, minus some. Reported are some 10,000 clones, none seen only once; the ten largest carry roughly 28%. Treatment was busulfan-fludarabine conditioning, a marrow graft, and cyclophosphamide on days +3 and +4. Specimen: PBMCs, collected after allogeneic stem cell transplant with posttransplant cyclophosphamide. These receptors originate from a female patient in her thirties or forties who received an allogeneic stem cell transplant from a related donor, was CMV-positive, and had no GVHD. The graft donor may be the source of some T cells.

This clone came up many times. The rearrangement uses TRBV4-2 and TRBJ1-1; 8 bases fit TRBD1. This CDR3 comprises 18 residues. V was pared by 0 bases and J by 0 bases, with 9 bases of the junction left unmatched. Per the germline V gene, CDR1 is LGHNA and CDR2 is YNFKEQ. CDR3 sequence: CASSQDWLRTGMNTEAFF. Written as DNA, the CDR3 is TGTGCCAGCAGCCAAGATTGGTTACGGACAGGGATGAACACTGAAGCTTTCTTT.

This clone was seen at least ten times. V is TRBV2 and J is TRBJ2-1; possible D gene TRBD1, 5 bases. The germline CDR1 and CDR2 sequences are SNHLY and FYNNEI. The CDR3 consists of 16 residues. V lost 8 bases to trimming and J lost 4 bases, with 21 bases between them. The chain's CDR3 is CASLLNGRTLYNEQFF. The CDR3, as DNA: TGTGCCAGCTTATTAAATGGCCGGACATTATACAATGAGCAGTTCTTC.

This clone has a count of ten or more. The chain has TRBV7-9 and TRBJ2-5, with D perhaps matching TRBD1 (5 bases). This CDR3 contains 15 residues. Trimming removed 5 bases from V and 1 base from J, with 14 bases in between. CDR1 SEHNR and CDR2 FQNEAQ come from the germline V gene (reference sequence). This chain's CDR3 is CASSPSRVGQETQYF. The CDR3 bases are TGTGCCAGCAGCCCCAGCAGGGTAGGCCAAGAGACCCAGTACTTC. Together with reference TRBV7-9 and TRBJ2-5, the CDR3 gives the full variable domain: DTGVSQNPRHKITKRGQNVTFRCDPISEHNRLYWYRQTLGQGPEFLTYFQNEAQLEKSRLLSDRFSAERPKGSFSTLEIQRTEQGDSAMYLCASSPSRVGQETQYFGPGTRLLVL.

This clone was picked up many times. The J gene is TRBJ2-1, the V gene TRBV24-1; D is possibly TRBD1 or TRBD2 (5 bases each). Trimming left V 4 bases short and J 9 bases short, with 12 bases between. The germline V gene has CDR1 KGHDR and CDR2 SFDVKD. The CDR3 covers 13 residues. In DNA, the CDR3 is TGTGCCACCAGTGAGAAGCCAGGGAGTGAGCAGTTCTTC. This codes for CATSEKPGSEQFF.

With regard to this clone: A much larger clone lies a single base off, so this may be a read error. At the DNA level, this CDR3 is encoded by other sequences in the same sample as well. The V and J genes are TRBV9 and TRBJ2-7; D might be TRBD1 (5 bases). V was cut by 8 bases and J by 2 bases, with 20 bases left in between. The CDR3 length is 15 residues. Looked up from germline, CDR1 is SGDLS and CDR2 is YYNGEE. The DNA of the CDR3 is TGTGCCAGTATTTTCAAACAGGAGACGGCCTACGAGCAGTACTTC. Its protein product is CASIFKQETAYEQYF.

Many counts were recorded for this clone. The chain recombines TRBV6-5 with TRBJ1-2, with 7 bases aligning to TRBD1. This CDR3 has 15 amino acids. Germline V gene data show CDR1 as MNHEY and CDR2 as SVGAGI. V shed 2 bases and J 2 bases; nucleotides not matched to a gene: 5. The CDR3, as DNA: TGTGCCAGCAGTTACCAAGCGGACAGGAACTATGGCTACACCTTC. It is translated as CASSYQADRNYGYTF.

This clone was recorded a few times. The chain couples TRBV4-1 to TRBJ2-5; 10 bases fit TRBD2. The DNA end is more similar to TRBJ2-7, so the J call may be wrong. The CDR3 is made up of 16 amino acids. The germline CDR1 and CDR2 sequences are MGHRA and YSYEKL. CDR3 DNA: TGCGCCAGCAGCCAAGAGAAGCGGGGGGGGTCCTACGAGCAGTACTTC. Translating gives CASSQEKRGGSYEQYF.

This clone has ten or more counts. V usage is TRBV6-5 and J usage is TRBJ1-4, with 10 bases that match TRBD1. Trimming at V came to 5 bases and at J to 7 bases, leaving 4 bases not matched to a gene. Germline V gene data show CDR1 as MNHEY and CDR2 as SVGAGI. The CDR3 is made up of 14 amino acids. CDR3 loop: CASSQDRGSEKLFF. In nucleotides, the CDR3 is TGTGCCAGCAGTCAGGACAGGGGGTCTGAAAAACTGTTTTTT.

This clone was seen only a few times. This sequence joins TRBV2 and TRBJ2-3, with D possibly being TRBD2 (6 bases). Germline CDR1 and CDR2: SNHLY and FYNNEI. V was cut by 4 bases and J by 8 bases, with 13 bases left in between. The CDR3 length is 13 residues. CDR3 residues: CASSAGVPGTQYF. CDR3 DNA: TGTGCCAGCAGTGCGGGGGTCCCGGGTACGCAGTATTTT.

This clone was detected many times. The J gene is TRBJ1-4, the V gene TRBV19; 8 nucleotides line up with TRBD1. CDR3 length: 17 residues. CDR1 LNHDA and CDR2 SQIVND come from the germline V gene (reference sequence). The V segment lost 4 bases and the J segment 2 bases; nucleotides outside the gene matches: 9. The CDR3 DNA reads TGTGCCAGTAGTAAGGCCCAGGGGGCGCGTACTAATGAAAAACTGTTTTTT. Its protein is CASSKAQGARTNEKLFF.

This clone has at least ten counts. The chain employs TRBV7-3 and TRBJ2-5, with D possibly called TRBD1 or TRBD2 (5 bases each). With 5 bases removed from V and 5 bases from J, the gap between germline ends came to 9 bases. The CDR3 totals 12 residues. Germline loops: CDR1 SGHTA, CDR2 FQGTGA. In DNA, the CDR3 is TGTGCCAGCAGCCCCGAGGGGGAGACCCAGTACTTC. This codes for CASSPEGETQYF.

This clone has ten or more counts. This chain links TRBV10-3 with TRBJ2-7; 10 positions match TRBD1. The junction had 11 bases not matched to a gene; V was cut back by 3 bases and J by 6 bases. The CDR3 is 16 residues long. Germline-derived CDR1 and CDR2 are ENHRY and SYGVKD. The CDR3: CAISEREGQGLAEQYF. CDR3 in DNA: TGTGCCATCAGTGAAAGAGAGGGACAGGGGTTGGCCGAGCAGTACTTC.

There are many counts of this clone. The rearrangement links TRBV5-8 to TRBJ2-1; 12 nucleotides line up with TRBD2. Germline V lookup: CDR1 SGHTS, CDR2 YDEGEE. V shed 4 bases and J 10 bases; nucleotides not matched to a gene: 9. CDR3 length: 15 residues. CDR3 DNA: TGTGCCAGCAGCCTACTAGCGGGGGGCCCAGGGGAGCAGTTCTTC. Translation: CASSLLAGGPGEQFF.

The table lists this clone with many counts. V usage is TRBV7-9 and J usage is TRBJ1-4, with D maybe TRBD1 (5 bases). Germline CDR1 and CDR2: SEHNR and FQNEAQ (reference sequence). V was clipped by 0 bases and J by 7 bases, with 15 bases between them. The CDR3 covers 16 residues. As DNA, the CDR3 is TGTGCCAGCAGCTTAGCTAGGCAGGGCGGTGGTGAAAAACTGTTTTTT. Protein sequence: CASSLARQGGGEKLFF.

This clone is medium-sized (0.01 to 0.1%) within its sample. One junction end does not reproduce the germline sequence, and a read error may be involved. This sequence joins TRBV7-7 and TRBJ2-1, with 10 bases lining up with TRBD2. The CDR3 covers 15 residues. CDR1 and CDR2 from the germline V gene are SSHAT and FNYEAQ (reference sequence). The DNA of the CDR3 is TGTGCTAGCAGTCCGCCTGGACTAGCGGCCAATGAGCAGTTCTTC. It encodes CASSPPGLAANEQFF.

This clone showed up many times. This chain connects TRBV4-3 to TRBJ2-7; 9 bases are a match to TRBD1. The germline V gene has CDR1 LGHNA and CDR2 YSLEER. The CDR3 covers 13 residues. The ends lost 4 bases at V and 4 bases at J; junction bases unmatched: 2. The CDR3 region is CASSRGQGYEQYF. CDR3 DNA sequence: TGCGCCAGCAGCCGAGGACAGGGGTACGAGCAGTACTTC.

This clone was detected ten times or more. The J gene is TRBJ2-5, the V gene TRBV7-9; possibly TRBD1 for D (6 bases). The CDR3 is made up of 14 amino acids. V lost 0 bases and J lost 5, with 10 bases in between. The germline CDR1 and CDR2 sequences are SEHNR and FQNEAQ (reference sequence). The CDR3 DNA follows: TGTGCCAGCAGCTTAGCGGGGGCTGGGGAGACCCAGTACTTC. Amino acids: CASSLAGAGETQYF.

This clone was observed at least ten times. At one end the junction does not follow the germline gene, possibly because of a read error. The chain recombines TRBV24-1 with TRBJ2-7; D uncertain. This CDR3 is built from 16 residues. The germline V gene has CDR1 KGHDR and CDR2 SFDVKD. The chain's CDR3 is CATSPPGDSFSYGQYF. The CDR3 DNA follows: TGTGCCACCAGCCCACCTGGTGATAGCTTCTCCTACGGGCAGTACTTC.

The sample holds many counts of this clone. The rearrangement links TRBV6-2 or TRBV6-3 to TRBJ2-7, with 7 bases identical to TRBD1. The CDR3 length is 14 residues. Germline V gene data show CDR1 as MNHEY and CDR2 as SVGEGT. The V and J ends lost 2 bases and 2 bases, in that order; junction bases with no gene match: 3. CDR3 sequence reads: CASSYKGQTYEQYF. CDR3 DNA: TGTGCCAGCAGTTACAAGGGACAGACCTACGAGCAGTACTTC.

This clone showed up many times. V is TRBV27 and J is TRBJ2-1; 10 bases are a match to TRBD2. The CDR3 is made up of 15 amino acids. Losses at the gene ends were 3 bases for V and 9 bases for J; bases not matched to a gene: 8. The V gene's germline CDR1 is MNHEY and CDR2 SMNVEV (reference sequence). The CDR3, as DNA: TGTGCCAGCAGTTTCTCTAGCGGGGGATACGGTGAGCAGTTCTTC. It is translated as CASSFSSGGYGEQFF.

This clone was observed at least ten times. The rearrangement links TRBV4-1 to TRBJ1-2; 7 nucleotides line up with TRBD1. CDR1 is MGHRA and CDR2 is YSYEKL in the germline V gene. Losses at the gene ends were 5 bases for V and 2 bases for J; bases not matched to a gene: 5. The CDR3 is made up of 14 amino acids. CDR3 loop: CASSAPGQNYGYTF. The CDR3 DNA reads TGCGCCAGCAGCGCACCGGGACAGAACTATGGCTACACCTTC.

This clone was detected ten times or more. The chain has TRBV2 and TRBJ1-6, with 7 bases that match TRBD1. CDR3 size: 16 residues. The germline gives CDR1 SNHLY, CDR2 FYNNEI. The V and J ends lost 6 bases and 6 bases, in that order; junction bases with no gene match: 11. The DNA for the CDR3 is TGTGCCAGCAGACGGGACAGACAAATATTTAATTCACCCCTCCACTTT. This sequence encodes CASRRDRQIFNSPLHF.

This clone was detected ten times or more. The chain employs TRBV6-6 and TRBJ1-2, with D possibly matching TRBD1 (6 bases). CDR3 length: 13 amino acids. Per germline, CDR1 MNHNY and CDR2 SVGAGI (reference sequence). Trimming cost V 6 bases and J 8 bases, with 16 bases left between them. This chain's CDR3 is CASSLVQGGGYTF. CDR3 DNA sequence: TGTGCCAGCAGCCTTGTACAGGGTGGAGGCTACACCTTC.

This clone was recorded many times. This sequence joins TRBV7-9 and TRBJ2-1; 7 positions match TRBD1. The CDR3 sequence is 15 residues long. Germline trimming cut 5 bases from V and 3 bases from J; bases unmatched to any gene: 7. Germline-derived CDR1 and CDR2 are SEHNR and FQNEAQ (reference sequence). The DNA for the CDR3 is TGTGCCAGCAGCCCCCGGGGACAGCTCTACAATGAGCAGTTCTTC. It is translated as CASSPRGQLYNEQFF.

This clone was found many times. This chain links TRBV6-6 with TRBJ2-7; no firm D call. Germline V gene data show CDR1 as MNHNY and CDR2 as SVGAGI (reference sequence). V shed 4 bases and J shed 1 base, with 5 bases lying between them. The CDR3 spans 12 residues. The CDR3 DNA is TGTGCCAGCAGTTCCTATTCCTACGAGCAGTACTTC. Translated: CASSSYSYEQYF.